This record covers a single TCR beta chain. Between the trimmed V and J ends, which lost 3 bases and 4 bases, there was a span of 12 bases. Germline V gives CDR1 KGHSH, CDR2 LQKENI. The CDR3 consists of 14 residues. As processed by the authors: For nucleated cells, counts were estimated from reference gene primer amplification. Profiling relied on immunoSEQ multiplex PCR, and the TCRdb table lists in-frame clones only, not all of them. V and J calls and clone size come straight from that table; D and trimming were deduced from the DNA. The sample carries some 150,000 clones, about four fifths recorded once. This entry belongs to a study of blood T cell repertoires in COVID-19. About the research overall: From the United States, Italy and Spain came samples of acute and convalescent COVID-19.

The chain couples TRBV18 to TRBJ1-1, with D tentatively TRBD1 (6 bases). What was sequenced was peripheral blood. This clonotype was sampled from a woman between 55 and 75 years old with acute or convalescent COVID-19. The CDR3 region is CASSPGLGGTEAFF. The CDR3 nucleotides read TGTGCCAGCTCACCGGGTTTAGGGGGCACTGAAGCTTTCTTT.